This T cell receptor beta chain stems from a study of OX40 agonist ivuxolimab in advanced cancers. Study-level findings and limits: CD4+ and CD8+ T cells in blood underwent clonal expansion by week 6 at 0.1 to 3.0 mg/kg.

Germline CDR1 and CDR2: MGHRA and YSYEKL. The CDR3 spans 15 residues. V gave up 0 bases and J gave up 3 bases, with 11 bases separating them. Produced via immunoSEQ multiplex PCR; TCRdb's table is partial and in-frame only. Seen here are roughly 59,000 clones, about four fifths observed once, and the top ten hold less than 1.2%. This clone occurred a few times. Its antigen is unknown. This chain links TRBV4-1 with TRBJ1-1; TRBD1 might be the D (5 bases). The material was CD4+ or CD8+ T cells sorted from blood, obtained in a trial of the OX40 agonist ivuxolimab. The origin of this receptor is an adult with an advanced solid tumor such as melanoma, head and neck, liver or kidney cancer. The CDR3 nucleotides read TGCGCCAGCAGCCAAGAGTGGCAGGGCTACACTGAAGCTTTCTTT. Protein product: CASSQEWQGYTEAFF.